The T cell receptor beta chain under discussion was sequenced for a study of shared T cell receptors in the human thymus. The CDR3 covers 16 residues. Germline V gene data show CDR1 as MNHEY and CDR2 as SVGAGI. The V gene end was trimmed by 4 bases and the J gene end by 2 bases; junction bases not matched to a gene: 8. Repertoires were generated with immunoSEQ multiplex PCR, while TCRdb's copy carries only in-frame clones and drops some. The data hold hundreds of thousands of clones, with around 87% observed a single time. These sequences were also reported in another study, on human thymus T cells. From that report: It was healthy Finnish infants having corrective surgery for congenital heart defects who were the donors. In thymic and blood repertoires alike, V and J usage looked biased.

The J gene is TRBJ2-4, the V gene TRBV6-5, with 7 bases fitting TRBD1. This TCR derives from a boy under two years old with a congenital heart defect. What was sequenced was thymocytes. In nucleotides, the CDR3 is TGTGCCAGCAGTTTAACAGGGGTTCTAACCAAAAACATTCAGTACTTC. It yields the protein CASSLTGVLTKNIQYF.